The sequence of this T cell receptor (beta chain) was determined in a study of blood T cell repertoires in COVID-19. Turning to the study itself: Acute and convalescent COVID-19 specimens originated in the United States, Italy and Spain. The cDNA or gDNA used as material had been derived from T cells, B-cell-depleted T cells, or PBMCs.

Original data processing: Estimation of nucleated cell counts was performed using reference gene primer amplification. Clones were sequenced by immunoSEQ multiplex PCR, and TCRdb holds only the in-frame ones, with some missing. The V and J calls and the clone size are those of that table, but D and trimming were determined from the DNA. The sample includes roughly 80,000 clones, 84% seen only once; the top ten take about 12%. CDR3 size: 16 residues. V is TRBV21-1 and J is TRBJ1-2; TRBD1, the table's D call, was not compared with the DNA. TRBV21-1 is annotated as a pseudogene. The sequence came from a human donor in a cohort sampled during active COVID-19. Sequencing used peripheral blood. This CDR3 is CASSNPTYTGNYGYTF. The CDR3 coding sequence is TGTGCCAGCAGCAACCCCACCTATACAGGGAACTATGGCTACACCTTC.